This paragraph covers one T cell receptor (beta chain) sequence. The data derive from a study of CD8+ T cells in alopecia areata. The CDR3 spans 17 residues. V dropped 5 bases and J dropped 0; count of bases not matched to a gene: 8. CDR1 is SQVTM, CDR2 ANQGSEA, per germline. RNA extraction was followed by reverse transcription into cDNA, which acted as the sequencing template. Only in-frame clones appear in the TCRdb table, and some are missing; sequencing was by immunoSEQ multiplex PCR. The sample yields around 190,000 clones, about 61% seen once. The sample was CD8+ T cells sorted from blood. The rearrangement joins TRBV29-1 to TRBJ1-5; TRBD1 agrees at 12 bases. The TCR sequence derives from a human donor in good health. This CDR3 reads CSVWAGQGAYSNQPQHF. For the CDR3, the DNA is TGCAGCGTTTGGGCGGGACAGGGGGCCTATAGCAATCAGCCCCAGCATTTT. Supplemented by reference TRBV29-1 and TRBJ1-5, the full variable domain reads SAVISQKPSRDICQRGTSLTIQCQVDSQVTMMFWYRQQPGQSLTLIATANQGSEATYESGFVIDKFPISRPNLTFSTLTVSNMSPEDSSIYLCSVWAGQGAYSNQPQHFGDGTRLSIL.